The T cell receptor beta chain under discussion was sequenced for a study of cytomegalovirus exposure and HLA in healthy donors (dated by TCRdb to about 2017). A note on the overall study: According to an earlier analysis of 450 to 650 of the donors, about 180 million T cells yielded some 110 million unique TCR beta sequences and 250 to 350 Gb of sequence data. In an earlier analysis of over 550 of the donors, high-throughput TCR beta sequencing was used to judge whether each TCR beta V gene segment behaved as functional or pseudogenic. Five DR-DQ haplotypes were handled as single units for association and clustering, since linkage in the cohort was strong. Of the 300 to 500 genotyped donors, 75% to 85% were placed in the genetic ancestry cluster associated with self-reported Caucasian donors. The study was designed to test whether signatures of past pathogen exposure could be identified by cataloging public T cell receptors. Donor age, sex, ethnicity and CMV serostatus were collected together with the repertoire data. Besides the first cohort of hundreds of subjects, a separate validation cohort made up of roughly 120 different subjects was used. All discovery cohort repertoires had been generated using a single sequencing platform. Both class I and class II loci were covered by HLA typing, at four-digit resolution. The study profiled the T cell repertoires of about 640 subjects by immunosequencing and related them to cytomegalovirus serostatus. Among some 400 genotyped donors of the cohort, an average of about 220,000 unique TCR beta nucleotide sequences was sequenced per donor, of which approximately 19% were non-productive. A later genetic analysis used genome-wide SNP genotypes for 398 of the 666 donors, treating that subset as a discovery cohort. To predict cytomegalovirus infection status, the study brought together high-throughput TCR immunosequencing, statistical association of individual TCRs with disease status, and machine learning. In the later analysis, no new phenotypic data were used to find candidate immune exposures; instead, reliance was placed on TCR beta sequences and their occurrence across donors. In a later analysis, previously published TCR beta repertoires from roughly 710 donors were re-analyzed and high-resolution HLA genotyping was added so that TCR occurrence patterns could be studied. Approximately 300 gigabases of sequencing data and around 85 million unique TCR sequences made up an early release that covered some 640 HLA-typed donors. Typing coverage differed by locus: A, B, C, DRB1 and DQB1 were typed in roughly 620-630 donors, DQA1 in approximately 520, DPA1 in nearly 610, and DPB1 in 450 to 480. The study at large found these results: A further reported finding was that TCR beta sequences accurately predicted the HLA-A and HLA-B alleles for most subjects in the first cohort. A total of 164 TCR beta chains were listed by the study as associated with cytomegalovirus. The classifier was reported to diagnose cytomegalovirus status with high specificity and sensitivity in both the original and validation cohorts. In a later analysis, TCR association rates were found to vary across HLA loci, with the most associated TCRs seen for DRB1 alleles and the fewest for HLA-C alleles. Most TCR sequences were seen in very few donors, while some public TCRs were found in many individuals. In a later analysis, most CMV-associated TCR beta chains were found to appear HLA-restricted, with HLA associations seemingly driven largely by CMV exposure. In a later analysis, HLA-associated TCR beta chains were found to be more clonally expanded and to have lower generation probabilities than equally common non-associated chains. In an earlier analysis of about 600 of the donors, most TCR beta V segments appeared in productive rearrangements about 87% or about 30% of the time, broadly matching IMGT annotations. This cohort had only TCR beta chains sequenced, and the lack of alpha or paired-chain data limited which features could be detected. Because HLA typing was missing for some donors at each locus, association tests included only the typed subset. Correlated functional status among segregating V segments might reflect linkage disequilibrium, but an unknown experimental factor could not be ruled out. Immune exposure information for the cohort was limited to CMV serostatus. The earlier analysis of some 560 of the donors excluded roughly 16 rarely observed V segments, including chromosome 9 orphons, because counts were too low. Assigning TCR associations to individual alleles was difficult when HLA alleles, especially DR and DQ, strongly co-occurred. A few of the identified cytomegalovirus-associated TCR beta chains were confirmed in vitro to be specific for cytomegalovirus antigens. The sequencing pipeline was judged likely to have produced a cluster of highly shared sequence variants as a technical artifact. A later analysis reported that several top co-occurrence clusters appeared linked to parvovirus B19, influenza, CMV and Epstein-Barr virus. The authors suggested that the approach could potentially be extended to other disease states and immunological phenotypes. A later genetic analysis associated a missense DCLRE1C variant with V-gene and J-gene trimming of TCR beta chains, and an independent cohort replicated the association. A later analysis associated about 18,000 TCR beta sequences with specific HLA alleles at a false discovery rate of 0.05. The 87-base-pair reads could not distinguish some IMGT-functional V segments, including TRBV6-2 and TRBV6-3, so those segments were excluded. Roughly uniform sequencing depth across donors was assumed in presence/absence analyses, although this assumption may not hold. In a later genetic analysis, fewer N-insertions in productive TCRs were reported among donors in an Asian-associated ancestry cluster than the 666-donor mean.

For this clone: Its antigen is unknown. Per-nucleotide qualities are absent, and no much larger clonotype sits a single base away.

The CDR3 holds 15 amino acids from the cysteine to the phenylalanine. The entry retains the CDR3 DNA only, 45 bases that are in frame from base 1. The CDR1 and CDR2 encoded by the germline V gene are SGDLS and YYNGEE. A distance of 14 bases separates the germline ends of V and J, which lose 0 bases and 5 bases respectively. Library construction relied on the immunoSEQ multiplex PCR assay. For the multiplex PCR, a mixture combining 60 forward primers for TCR Vbeta segments and 13 reverse primers for TCR Jbeta segments was used. Amplification of the CDR3 region of rearranged TCR beta genes was performed with a multiplex PCR assay on genomic DNA. Amplified TCR beta libraries were sequenced as 87-base-pair reads on the Illumina HiSeq System. As for how the authors treated the data: Across the 700 or so repertoires, a later analysis counted 75 million to 90 million unique TCR beta chains, roughly 11 million of which were shared by at least two donors. A nearest-neighbor algorithm error-corrected the raw reads and collapsed the reads into unique sequences, merging closely related sequences to remove PCR and sequencing errors. CDR3 sequences were aligned to IMGT reference sequences to assign V, D and J gene segments. For a sequence to be retained, a match of at least six nucleotides to both a V gene segment and a J gene segment was required. A rearrangement counted as productive if the CDR3 had no stop codons and remained in frame with V and J, and every other rearrangement counted as non-productive. Following IMGT convention, CDR3 was defined as the stretch from the second conserved V-encoded cysteine to the conserved J-encoded phenylalanine. Sequences without an unambiguous match to a single V gene segment were excluded from the earlier analysis of about 640 of the donors. In an earlier analysis of approximately 560 of the donors, a V segment was called functional when productive rearrangements were above 56.7%, and segregating when the standard deviation between donors exceeded 5%. A statistical classification framework was built for diagnosing cytomegalovirus status from the catalog of TCR beta chain sequences. In a later analysis, TCR nucleotide sequences were compared against IMGT/GENE-DB human TR gene sequences so that V and J genes could be assigned. Using the TCRdist pipeline, a later analysis assigned CDR3 sequences along with most-parsimonious VDJ recombination scenarios. A later analysis defined each TCR beta chain by its CDR3 amino acid sequence plus V-gene family, and excluded reads lacking a unique V-gene family. In a later analysis, 500 to 650 highly shared, low-generation-probability nucleotide sequences were removed to address suspected cross-contamination and a sequencing artifact. In a later analysis, a clonal expansion index for each public chain was calculated from normalized within-repertoire ranks of inferred template counts. Generation probabilities in a later analysis came from a VDJ recombination model fitted to out-of-frame rearrangements, and those results were checked against IGoR. Hypergeometric tests were used in a later analysis to score TCR-TCR, TCR-HLA and TCR-CMV co-occurrence, with a repertoire-size bias correction applied to the TCR pairs. A later analysis estimated false discovery rates by permuting HLA or CMV assignments 20 times. In a later analysis, co-occurring TCRs were grouped with DBSCAN, and TCRdist sequence similarity was added when clustering was performed within HLA-allele-positive subsets. Co-occurrence clustering excluded repertoires with fewer than 30,000 or more than 120,000 public chains, plus five with anomalous nucleotide sharing. In TCRdb, the immuneACCESS table is reduced to in-frame sequences with V and J assigned. These tables do not hold every clone; where another copy was compared, an unresolved V gene accounts for under half, and the others remain unexplained. D and trimming were read from the DNA, whereas the V and J calls and clone size are those reported in that table. In this sample the table shows over 150,000 clones, 84% of which occur a single time. The ten most abundant clones make up 4.8% of the sample.

In total, 630 or so healthy bone marrow donors made up the cohort. Cohort members were all nominally healthy when sampled, although unrecorded immune exposures were likely present. The donor was CMV seropositive and was included in the group of 270 or so seropositive cohort members. Each donor provided a peripheral blood sample, and peripheral blood mononuclear cells were used for TCR beta sequencing. The Qiagen DNeasy Blood Extraction Kit was used to extract genomic DNA from the blood cell samples. The sequencing sample was made of PBMCs. This chain is built from TRBV9 and TRBJ1-1; TRBD1 is a weak D gene call, 5 bases matching. The sequence came from a girl between 10 and 17 years old in good health and CMV-seropositive. The CDR3 loop reads CASSVDARVPTEAFF. The sequenced DNA: TGTGCCAGCAGCGTAGATGCCAGGGTTCCGACTGAAGCTTTCTTT. Full variable domain (CDR3 extended with the reference TRBV9 and TRBJ1-1 proteins): DSGVTQTPKHLITATGQRVTLRCSPRSGDLSVYWYQQSLDQGLQFLIQYYNGEERAKGNILERFSAQQFPDLHSELNLSSLELGDSALYFCASSVDARVPTEAFFGQGTRLTVV.